One sample yielded the 20 T cell receptor beta chains listed below, sequenced in a study of blood T cells in healthy people across ages. Primed by a sample-barcoded 5' primer and a J-beta primer mix, a second PCR proceeded for roughly 6 to 12 cycles. TCRdb re-called the 5' RACE reads through MiXCR, storing one row per CDR3 protein. This table has 600,000 or so distinct CDR3 sequences, roughly 30% appearing once. Sequencing was carried out using blood. The receptors come from a woman of 80 years or more in good health.

V gene TRBV29-1 combines with J gene TRBJ1-5; D gene unclear. CDR1 and CDR2 (germline): SQVTM, ANQGSEA. This CDR3 has 13 amino acids. V was pared by 6 bases and J by 0 bases, with 9 bases between. The CDR3 is CSVRDNSNQPQHF. Written as DNA, the CDR3 is TGCAGCGTACGCGACAATAGCAATCAGCCCCAGCATTTT.

This clonotype occurred many times. This chain links TRBV7-9 with TRBJ2-3; TRBD2 is a possible D gene (5 bases). CDR3 length: 12 amino acids. The germline CDR1 and CDR2 sequences are SEHNR and FQNEAQ (reference sequence). V was cut by 3 bases and J by 14 bases, with 15 bases left in between. The chain's CDR3 is CASSFDSGVGYF. The CDR3 coding sequence is TGTGCCAGCAGCTTCGATTCCGGGGTAGGGTATTTT.

This clonotype was found many times. J is TRBJ2-7 and V is TRBV6-5, with D perhaps TRBD2 (6 bases). Germline V gene sequence: CDR1 MNHEY, CDR2 SVGAGI. This CDR3 has 16 residues. V was cut by 0 bases and J by 3 bases, with 15 bases left in between. The DNA of the CDR3 is TGTGCCAGCAGTTACTCGACTCTCGGGGAGGACTACGAGCAGTACTTC. Protein product: CASSYSTLGEDYEQYF.

This clonotype has ten or more counts. V usage is TRBV11-3 and J usage is TRBJ2-1, with TRBD2 matching over 7 bases. V dropped 4 bases and J dropped 9; count of bases not matched to a gene: 9. Germline V gene lookup returns CDR1 SGHNT and CDR2 YENEEA. This CDR3 contains 14 residues. CDR3 bases: TGTGCCAGCAGCTGGGGGGGGAGCAGGGCTGAGCAGTTCTTC. Amino acids: CASSWGGSRAEQFF.

About this clonotype: A clone one base away is much larger, so this may be a read error. The V gene is TRBV20-1, the J gene TRBJ2-7; maybe TRBD1 (6 bases). Germline values: CDR1 DFQATT, CDR2 SNEGSKA (reference sequence). V lost 7 bases and J lost 7, with 17 bases in between. The CDR3 totals 12 residues. The CDR3 sequence: CSVRAGDNEQYF. CDR3 DNA sequence: TGCAGTGTTCGGGCAGGGGATAATGAGCAGTACTTC.

This clonotype was counted only a few times. Possible read error: a much larger clone is one base away. The V gene is TRBV28, the J gene TRBJ2-1; D gene uncertain. Matching the DNA end better, TRBJ2-7 makes the J call doubtful. The CDR3 sequence is 12 residues long. The germline V gene encodes CDR1 MDHEN and CDR2 SYDVKM. CDR3 protein: CACSFQYNEQYF. CDR3 nucleotide sequence: TGTGCCTGCAGTTTCCAGTACAATGAGCAGTACTTC.

This clonotype has at least ten counts. The chain uses TRBV7-8 and TRBJ2-1, with 9 nucleotides matching TRBD2. The junction had 11 bases not matched to a gene; V was cut back by 4 bases and J by 7 bases. The CDR3 loop spans 16 amino acids. Per the germline V gene, CDR1 is SGHVS and CDR2 is FQNEAQ. The CDR3 sequence: CASSSVGSGGRNEQFF. In nucleotides, the CDR3 is TGTGCCAGCAGCTCCGTTGGTAGCGGGGGCCGGAATGAGCAGTTCTTC.

This clonotype was seen at least ten times. This chain connects TRBV5-1 to TRBJ1-2, with a weak D call TRBD1 (6 bases). V was cut by 4 bases and J by 0 bases, with 13 bases left in between. There are 15 residues in the CDR3. Germline assignment: CDR1 SGHRS and CDR2 YFSETQ. The CDR3 loop reads CASSPEGQPNYGYTF. CDR3 bases: TGCGCCAGCAGCCCCGAAGGACAGCCTAACTATGGCTACACCTTC.

The genes are TRBV9 and TRBJ1-2; D is possibly TRBD1 (5 bases). The CDR3 is 16 residues long. V was shortened by 4 bases and J by 4 bases, with 20 bases between the two germline ends. CDR1 and CDR2 (germline): SGDLS, YYNGEE. The CDR3 nucleotides read TGTGCCAGCAGCCCTCGGGTTGGGGCTTCCACCTATGGCTACACCTTC. This translates into CASSPRVGASTYGYTF.

On this clonotype itself: A much larger clone differs from this one at a single base, so this may be a read error. V gene TRBV6-6 combines with J gene TRBJ2-3; 8 bases line up with TRBD2. V shed 0 bases, J shed 2 bases, and the junction held 4 bases outside the gene matches. Germline V lookup: CDR1 MNHNY, CDR2 SVGAGI (reference sequence). The CDR3 runs 16 residues. This CDR3 reads CASSYSSGGVTDTQYF. The CDR3 nucleotides read TGTGCCAGCAGTTACTCGTCCGGGGGGGTCACAGATACGCAGTATTTT.

This sequence joins TRBV29-1 and TRBJ2-1; no clear D gene. Germline CDR1 SQVTM, CDR2 ANQGSEA. Trimming stripped 2 bases from V and 12 bases from J, with 2 bases between. The CDR3 is 8 amino acids. The chain's CDR3 is CSVELQFF. CDR3 DNA sequence: TGCAGCGTTGAATTGCAGTTCTTC.

This clonotype has ten or more counts. CDR3 sequence reads: CASSLAGGLMEQFF. CDR3 nucleotide sequence: TGTGCCAGCAGCTTAGCGGGGGGGTTAATGGAGCAGTTCTTC. This chain joins TRBV6-2 or TRBV6-3 and TRBJ2-1, with 11 positions matching TRBD2. The germline V gene encodes CDR1 MNHEY and CDR2 SVGEGT. CDR3 length: 14 residues. Trimming removed 6 bases from V and 10 bases from J; junction bases left unmatched: 8.

Worth noting for this clonotype: A read error is possible here, since a much larger clone lies one base away. The CDR3 here is CSAEDRDLYNEQYF. DNA for the CDR3: TGCAGTGCTGAGGACAGGGACCTATACAATGAGCAGTACTTC. This rearrangement joins TRBV20-1 to TRBJ2-7, with 8 bases matching TRBD1. Looked up from germline, CDR1 is DFQATT and CDR2 is SNEGSKA (reference sequence). V dropped 5 bases and J dropped 7; count of bases not matched to a gene: 13. The CDR3 has 14 residues.

The chain combines TRBV2 with TRBJ1-5; 7 bases are shared with TRBD1. Germline V lookup: CDR1 SNHLY, CDR2 FYNNEI. The J segment lost 5 bases and the V segment lost 5 bases, leaving 9 bases of the junction unmatched. This CDR3 has 15 amino acids. CDR3 sequence reads: CASSLGQSSHQPQHF. The CDR3 nucleotides read TGTGCCAGCAGTTTGGGACAGTCCAGCCATCAGCCCCAGCATTTT.

This clonotype has a handful of counts. The V and J genes are TRBV7-9 and TRBJ2-3; 8 bases map to TRBD1. CDR3 length: 16 residues. Germline V gene sequence: CDR1 SEHNR, CDR2 FQNEAQ (reference sequence). The V and J ends lost 2 bases and 0 bases, in that order; junction bases with no gene match: 4. The CDR3: CASSLLQGASTDTQYF. The CDR3 DNA sequence: TGTGCCAGCAGCTTACTGCAGGGGGCAAGCACAGATACGCAGTATTTT.

This clonotype was found many times. The genes are TRBV20-1 and TRBJ1-5; 7 nucleotides line up with TRBD1. The CDR3 is made up of 13 amino acids. Germline assignment: CDR1 DFQATT and CDR2 SNEGSKA (reference sequence). V lost 3 bases, J lost 7 bases, and 6 bases stayed unmatched. Here the CDR3 DNA reads TGCAGTGCTAGCTGGCAGGGGGGACAGCCCCAGCATTTT. Translating gives CSASWQGGQPQHF.

Ten or more counts support this clonotype. This rearrangement joins TRBV6-2 or TRBV6-3 to TRBJ2-1; 16 bases line up with TRBD2. V trimming: 0 bases; J trimming: 8 bases; junction bases outside the gene matches: 4. CDR1 and CDR2 (germline): MNHEY, SVGEGT. This CDR3 has 17 residues. CDR3 sequence (DNA): TGTGCCAGCAGTTACTCTGGGACTAGCGGGGGGGCGTATGAGCAGTTCTTC. This encodes CASSYSGTSGGAYEQFF.

The chain couples TRBV20-1 to TRBJ1-5, with D unclear. This CDR3 is 13 amino acids long. Germline assignment: CDR1 DFQATT and CDR2 SNEGSKA (reference sequence). Trimming took off 5 bases at V and 0 bases at J, with 8 bases between the two ends. The CDR3 here is CSAPTSSNQPQHF. The CDR3, as DNA: TGCAGTGCTCCCACCAGTAGCAATCAGCCCCAGCATTTT.

This clonotype was counted at least ten times. The V call is TRBV27, the J call TRBJ1-6; D uncertain. In germline, CDR1 is MNHEY, CDR2 SMNVEV (reference sequence). With 10 bases removed from V and 10 bases from J, the gap between germline ends came to 17 bases. The CDR3 covers 13 residues. The CDR3 DNA is TGTGCCACCACCAACGGGGTTTACTCACCCCTCCACTTT. Its protein is CATTNGVYSPLHF.

To note about this clonotype: A read error is possible here, since a much larger clone lies one base away. The rearrangement links TRBV5-1 to TRBJ1-4; D remains ambiguous. Germline loops: CDR1 SGHRS, CDR2 YFSETQ. The V end was cut by 0 bases, the J end by 8 bases, with 11 bases between. CDR3 length equals 14 residues. The DNA for the CDR3 is TGCGCCAGCAGCTTGGACGGGGTCAAAGAAAAACTGTTTTTT. It is translated as CASSLDGVKEKLFF.